This T cell receptor beta chain was recorded in a study of identical twins. This CDR3 is 15 amino acids long. V lost 5 bases, J lost 7 bases, and 10 bases stayed unmatched. CDR1 and CDR2 (germline): SGHRS, YFSETQ. Study-level results: When twins shared out-of-frame alpha sequences, those sequences had excess low generation probability. The same donors were not followed; conclusions instead depended on cross-sectional statistical analysis. Analyses based on zero insertions could be partly confounded by invariant MAIT and iNKT cells.

This clonotype was counted ten times or more. Its antigen is undetermined. Carrying unique molecular identifiers, the cDNA also gained a universal primer site through template switching. Via MiXCR, TCRdb re-called the 5' RACE reads, giving one row per CDR3 protein. The table has 350,000 to 400,000 distinct CDR3 sequences, approximately 8.8% seen once. The sequence came from a woman aged 45-65 years in good health. The sample was naive T cells sorted from blood. This chain connects TRBV5-1 to TRBJ2-1; 9 nucleotides line up with TRBD2. The CDR3 DNA reads TGCGCCAGCAGAATACTATTAGCGGGAGAGAATGAGCAGTTCTTC. Protein: CASRILLAGENEQFF.